This paragraph reports one T cell receptor (beta chain). Its antigen remains unknown. Random hexamers served to reverse transcribe roughly 0.5 to 1 ug RNA. The amplification used immunoSEQ multiplex PCR on TCR beta CDR3; it spanned 54 Vbeta and 13 Jbeta. Each CDR3 protein gets one entry after TCRdb re-called the immunoSEQ multiplex PCR reads with MiXCR. Of 150,000 to 200,000 distinct CDR3 sequences listed, about 96% are singletons. TCR beta sequences were obtained from blood CD8+ and CD4+ T cells. The entry originates in a study of CD8 T cells in Susac syndrome. Germline V lookup: CDR1 SGHRS, CDR2 YFSETQ. The CDR3 covers 16 residues. Deletions cut 0 bases from V and 2 bases from J, with 11 bases between. Study observations and caveats: There was no clonal expansion in the CD4+ T cell repertoires of Susac syndrome. The study conceded that relatively few individuals underwent its TCR sequencing and HLA analysis.

The specimen sequenced was CD4+ T cells from PBMCs. The receptor was derived from a human donor with Susac syndrome. The genes are TRBV5-1 and TRBJ2-2; D is possibly TRBD1 or TRBD2 (5 bases each). CDR3: CASSLGTRGNTGELFF. The CDR3 coding sequence is TGCGCCAGCAGCTTGGGTACGAGGGGAAACACCGGGGAGCTGTTTTTT.